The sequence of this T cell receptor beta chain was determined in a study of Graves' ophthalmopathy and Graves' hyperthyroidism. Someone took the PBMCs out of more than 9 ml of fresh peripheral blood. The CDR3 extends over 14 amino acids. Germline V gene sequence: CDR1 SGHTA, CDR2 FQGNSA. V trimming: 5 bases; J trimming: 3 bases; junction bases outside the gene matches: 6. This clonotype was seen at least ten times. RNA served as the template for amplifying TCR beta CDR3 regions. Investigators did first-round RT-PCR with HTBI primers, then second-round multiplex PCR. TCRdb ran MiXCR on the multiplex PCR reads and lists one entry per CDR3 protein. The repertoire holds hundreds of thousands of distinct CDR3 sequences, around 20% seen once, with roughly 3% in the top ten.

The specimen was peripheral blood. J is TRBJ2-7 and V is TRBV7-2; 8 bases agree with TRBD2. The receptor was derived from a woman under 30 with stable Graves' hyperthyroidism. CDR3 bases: TGTGCCAGCAGCCCGGGGGGGATTCGCTACGAGCAGTACTTC. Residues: CASSPGGIRYEQYF.